The text below deals with one TCR beta chain. Its antigen is currently not known. The read comes to an end 3 residues before the CDR3 does, leaving the germline J gene to fill in the end. Every participant had a single incident cervical HPV16 infection, and women with prevalent HPV16 infections were excluded. Cervical HPV DNA was detected with MY09/MY11 PCR, and genotyping was done with dot-blot hybridization. About 14 mL of heparinized blood was centrifuged, after which the buffy coat was aliquoted, frozen at -30 degrees C, and then stored at -80 degrees C. QIAGEN kits were used to extract genomic DNA from the buffy coat specimens. Taken from cysteine to phenylalanine, the CDR3 has 12 residues. The DNA covers only part of the CDR3, 27 bases in frame from base 1. CDR1 is given as SNHLY and CDR2 as FYNNEI, both from the germline V gene. V is shortened by 8 bases, J by 2 bases, and the region joining them spans 9 bases.

These data belong to a study of T cells in women clearing cervical HPV infection (dated 2018 in TCRdb). For context, the study as a whole: The cases were about two dozen women with histologically confirmed HPV16-related CIN3 or worse, and 2 of those women had invasive cancers. Controls were more than 20 women whose single incident HPV16 infection cleared within 12 months without precancer or cancer developing. Case blood was taken at the visit when the lesion was first identified, whereas control blood was taken when infection was no longer detected. For cases, the median interval between lesion detection and blood sampling was more than 130 days, with an interquartile range of about 85 to 220 days. Because only a few women had HLA typing data, the possibility that HLA type acted as a confounder could not be ruled out. An exploratory proof-of-principle case-control study, nested within the Guanacaste HPV Natural History Study in Costa Rica, was conducted to compare TCR repertoires across cervical HPV16 outcomes. Cases and controls were matched on year of sample collection and on age within five years. Median age was about 32 years in cases versus 38 to 45 in controls, and baseline characteristics did not differ significantly. The parent cohort enrolled roughly 9,300 women aged 18 or older in Guanacaste, Costa Rica, in about 1993 to 1994 and followed the women for around seven years. Quality controls consisted of five blinded duplicates per group, for a total of around 60 samples made up of approximately 50 participants and around ten replicates. Overall study results and their limits: Because T-cell numbers per sample were unknown, differences in richness could reflect varying T-cell content rather than repertoire biology. Because of the cross-sectional design, the study could not determine whether the associations came before infection or resulted from infection, and neither effector/memory subsets nor HPV-specific T cells were isolated. Random forest classifiers that combined richness and V gene abundances separated cases from controls with an estimated AUC of around 0.84. Cases had lower TRBV6-7 relative abundance than controls (approximately 0.11% versus 0.16%; Bonferroni P = 0.0008). Significantly higher TCR repertoire richness was observed in CIN3+ cases than in controls across sequencing depths, whereas no difference in evenness was found.

The immunoSEQ assay used multiplex PCR to amplify TCR beta CDR3 regions from an average of approximately 1,200 ng of genomic DNA per sample. To correct primer bias, the assay used a complete synthetic TCR repertoire to set an amplification baseline. The amplicons were sequenced on the Illumina platform. Regarding the original processing steps: Sequence errors were corrected by clustering with frequency ratios and a modified nearest-neighbor algorithm, and the sequences were then analyzed in the immunoSEQ Analyzer using IMGT gene definitions. At each rarefaction depth, TCR richness and evenness were averaged across 20 rarefaction repeats, and samples with fewer sequences than that depth were excluded. Relative abundances of V, D and J genes were compared between groups using Wilcoxon rank sum tests, with FDR correction applied. An intraclass correlation of around 96% for TCR richness and an average of roughly 76% across some 66 gene segments were obtained from the blinded duplicates. Here the immuneACCESS table is served through TCRdb, limited to in-frame sequences with V and J called. Missing clones are a known gap in these copies; in checked studies unresolved V genes cover under half, and the rest lacks a known reason. D and trimming come from the DNA, and the V and J calls and clone size come from that table. The sample's clone listing holds tens of thousands of clones. The leading ten clones occupy under 8% of the sample.

This TCR came from a woman between 18 and 75 years old with a cervical HPV16 infection that either progressed to CIN3+ or cleared (not recorded which). The sample consisted of blood buffy coat. This receptor chain uses TRBV2 and TRBJ1-1; a tentative D call is TRBD1 (6 bases match). Partial CDR3 DNA: TGTGCCAGCCCGGACAGAAACACTGAA. Its protein reads: CASPDRNTE. The full CDR3 sequence reads CASPDRNTEAFF.